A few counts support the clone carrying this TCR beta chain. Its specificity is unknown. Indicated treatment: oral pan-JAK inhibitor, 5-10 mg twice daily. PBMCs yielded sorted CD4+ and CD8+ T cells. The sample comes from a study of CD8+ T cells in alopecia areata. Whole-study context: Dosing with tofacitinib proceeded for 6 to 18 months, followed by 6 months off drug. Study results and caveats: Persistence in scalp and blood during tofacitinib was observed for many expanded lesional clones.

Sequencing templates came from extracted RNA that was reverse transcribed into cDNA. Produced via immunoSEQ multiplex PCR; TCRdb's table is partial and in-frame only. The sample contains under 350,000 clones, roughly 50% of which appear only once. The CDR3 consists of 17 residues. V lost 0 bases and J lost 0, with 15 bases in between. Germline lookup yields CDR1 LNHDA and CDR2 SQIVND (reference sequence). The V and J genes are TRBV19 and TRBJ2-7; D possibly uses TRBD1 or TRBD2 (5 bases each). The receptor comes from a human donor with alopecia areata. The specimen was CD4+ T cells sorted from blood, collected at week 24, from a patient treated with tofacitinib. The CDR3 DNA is TGTGCCAGTAGTATAGATACCGGGACCGGCAGCTCCTACGAGCAGTACTTC. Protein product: CASSIDTGTGSSYEQYF.